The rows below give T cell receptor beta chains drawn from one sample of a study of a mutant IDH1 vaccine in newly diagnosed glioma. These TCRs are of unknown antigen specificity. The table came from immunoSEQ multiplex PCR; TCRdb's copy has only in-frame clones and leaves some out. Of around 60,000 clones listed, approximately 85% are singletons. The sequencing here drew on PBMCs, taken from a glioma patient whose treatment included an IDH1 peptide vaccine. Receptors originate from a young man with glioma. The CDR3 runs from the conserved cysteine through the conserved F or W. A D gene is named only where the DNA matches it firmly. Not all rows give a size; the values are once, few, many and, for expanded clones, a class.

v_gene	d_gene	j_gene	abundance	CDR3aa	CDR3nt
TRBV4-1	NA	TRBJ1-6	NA	CASSQDRGSSYNSPLHF	TGCGCCAGCAGCCAAGATAGAGGGAGCTCCTATAATTCACCCCTCCACTTT
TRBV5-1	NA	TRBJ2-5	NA	CASSLGPPRGALQETQYF	TGCGCCAGCAGCTTGGGTCCTCCTCGGGGGGCCCTCCAAGAGACCCAGTACTTC
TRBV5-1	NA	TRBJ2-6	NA	CASSLGSSGANVLTF	TGCGCCAGCAGCCTCGGGAGCTCTGGGGCCAACGTCCTGACTTTC
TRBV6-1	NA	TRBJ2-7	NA	CASSKGPYLSYEQYF	TGTGCCAGCAGTAAGGGACCGTATTTGTCCTACGAGCAGTACTTC
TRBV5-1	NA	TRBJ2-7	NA	CASSLGRGSASYEQYF	TGCGCCAGCAGCTTGGGTCGGGGATCGGCCTCCTACGAGCAGTACTTC
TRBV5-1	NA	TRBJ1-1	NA	CASRATGTMNTEAFF	TGCGCCAGCAGGGCGACAGGCACTATGAACACTGAAGCTTTCTTT
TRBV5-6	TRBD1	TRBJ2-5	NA	CASSSRRTGDFKTQYF	TGTGCCAGCAGCTCGAGGCGGACAGGGGACTTTAAGACCCAGTACTTC
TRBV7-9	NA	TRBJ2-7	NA	CASSLAQKSEQYF	TGTGCCAGCAGCTTAGCGCAGAAGAGCGAGCAGTACTTC
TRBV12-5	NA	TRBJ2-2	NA	CASGLVLAGNTGELFF	TGTGCTAGTGGTTTGGTATTGGCGGGTAACACCGGGGAGCTGTTTTTT
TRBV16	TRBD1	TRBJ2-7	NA	CASSYRDRTYEQYF	TGTGCCAGCAGCTACCGGGACAGGACCTACGAGCAGTACTTC
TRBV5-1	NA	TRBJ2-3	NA	CASSSISEVKDTQYF	TGCGCCAGCAGCTCCATCAGCGAAGTTAAAGATACGCAGTATTTT
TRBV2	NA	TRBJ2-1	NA	CASSDGWNEQFF	TGTGCCAGCAGTGATGGTTGGAATGAGCAGTTCTTC
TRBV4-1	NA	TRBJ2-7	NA	CASSQGQSSYEQYF	TGCGCCAGCAGCCAAGGCCAATCTTCCTACGAGCAGTACTTC
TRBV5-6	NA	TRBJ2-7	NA	CASSSFYEQYF	TGTGCCAGCAGCTCGTTCTACGAGCAGTACTTC
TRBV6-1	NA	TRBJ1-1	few	CASSGGRYTEAFF	TGTGCCAGCAGTGGAGGGAGATACACTGAAGCTTTCTTT
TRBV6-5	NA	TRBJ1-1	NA	CASSTEAFF	TGTGCCAGCAGCACTGAAGCTTTCTTT
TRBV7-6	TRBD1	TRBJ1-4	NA	CASSSRTGSPTNEKLFF	TGTGCCAGCAGCTCCAGGACAGGGTCCCCAACTAATGAAAAACTGTTTTTT
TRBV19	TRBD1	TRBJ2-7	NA	CASSIQQQGSIQQYF	TGTGCCAGTAGTATCCAGCAACAGGGGAGTATCCAGCAGTACTTC
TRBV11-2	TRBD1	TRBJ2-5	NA	CASSSTGGKETQYF	TGTGCCAGCAGCTCGACAGGGGGAAAAGAGACCCAGTACTTC
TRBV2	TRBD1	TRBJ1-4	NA	CASSVEGQKNEKLFF	TGTGCCAGCAGTGTTGAGGGACAGAAGAATGAAAAACTGTTTTTT
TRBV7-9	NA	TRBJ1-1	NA	CASSLTGSTEAFF	TGTGCCAGCAGCTTAACAGGATCCACTGAAGCTTTCTTT
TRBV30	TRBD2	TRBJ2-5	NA	CAWSLGLAETQYF	TGTGCCTGGAGTTTGGGACTAGCAGAGACCCAGTACTTC
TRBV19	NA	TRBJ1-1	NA	CACVSDAGGEAEAFF	TGTGCCTGCGTTTCGGACGCGGGGGGCGAAGCTGAAGCTTTCTTT
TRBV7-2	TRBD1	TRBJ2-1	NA	CASSMSRDRKRSYNEQFF	TGTGCCAGCAGCATGAGCCGGGACAGGAAACGCTCCTACAATGAGCAGTTCTTC
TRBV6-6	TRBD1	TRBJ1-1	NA	CASSYLRTGAEAFF	TGTGCCAGCAGTTACCTTAGGACAGGGGCGGAAGCTTTCTTT
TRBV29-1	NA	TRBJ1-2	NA	CSVNAVGYTF	TGCAGCGTTAATGCGGTGGGCTACACCTTC
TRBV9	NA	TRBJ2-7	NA	CASSVAAGLTYEQYF	TGTGCCAGCAGCGTAGCTGCAGGCCTGACCTACGAGCAGTACTTC
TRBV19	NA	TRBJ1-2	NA	CASSIRPAGDNGYTF	TGTGCCAGTAGTATCCGTCCAGCCGGCGATAATGGCTACACCTTC
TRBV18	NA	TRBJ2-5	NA	CASSTLRVRIRETQYF	TGTGCCAGCTCAACCCTGAGAGTCCGGATCAGGGAGACCCAGTACTTC
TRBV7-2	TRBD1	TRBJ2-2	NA	CASSSRQGSSGELFF	TGTGCCAGCAGCTCCAGACAGGGGTCGAGCGGGGAGCTGTTTTTT
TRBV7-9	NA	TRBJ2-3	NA	CASSVGTPTQYF	TGTGCCAGCAGCGTCGGGACTCCAACGCAGTATTTT
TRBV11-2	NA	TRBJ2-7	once	CASSMLLGTTAYEQYF	TGTGCCAGCAGCATGTTGTTAGGGACCACGGCCTACGAGCAGTACTTC
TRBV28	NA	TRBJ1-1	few	CASSRSGNTEAFF	TGTGCCAGCAGTCGCTCAGGTAACACTGAAGCTTTCTTT
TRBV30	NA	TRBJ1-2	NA	CAWSVHRAHGYTF	TGTGCCTGGAGTGTACACAGGGCCCATGGCTACACCTTC
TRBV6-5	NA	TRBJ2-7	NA	CATRGVSDEQYF	TGTGCCACAAGGGGGGTAAGCGACGAGCAGTACTTC
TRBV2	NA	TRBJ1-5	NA	CASSDGYSNQPQHF	TGTGCCAGCAGTGACGGCTATAGCAATCAGCCCCAGCATTTT
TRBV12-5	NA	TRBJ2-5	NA	CASGLENVGETQYF	TGTGCTAGTGGTTTGGAAAACGTAGGAGAGACCCAGTACTTC
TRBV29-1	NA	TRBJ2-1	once	CSVEGTPNNEQFF	TGCAGCGTTGAAGGGACTCCTAACAATGAGCAGTTCTTC
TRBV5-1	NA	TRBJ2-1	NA	CASSLGSLANEQFF	TGCGCCAGCAGCTTGGGATCCTTAGCGAATGAGCAGTTCTTC
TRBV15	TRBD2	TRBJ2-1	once	CATSNSGGAIPYNEQFF	TGTGCCACCAGCAATAGCGGGGGGGCCATCCCCTACAATGAGCAGTTCTTC
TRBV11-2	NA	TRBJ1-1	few	CASSPQGGMNTEAFF	TGTGCCAGCAGCCCTCAGGGTGGCATGAACACTGAAGCTTTCTTT
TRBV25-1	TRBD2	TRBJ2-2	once	CASSETGRTGELFF	TGTGCCAGCAGTGAAACCGGGAGGACCGGGGAGCTGTTTTTT
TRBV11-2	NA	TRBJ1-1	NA	CASSSTPLNTEAFF	TGTGCCAGCAGCTCAACCCCTCTGAACACTGAAGCTTTCTTT
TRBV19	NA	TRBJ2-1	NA	CASSIGNEQFF	TGTGCCAGTAGTATAGGGAATGAGCAGTTCTTC
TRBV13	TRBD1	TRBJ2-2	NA	CASSSWTGSRTGELFF	TGTGCCAGCAGCTCTTGGACAGGGTCAAGAACCGGGGAGCTGTTTTTT
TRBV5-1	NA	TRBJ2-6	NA	CASSSGTSPGANVLTF	TGCGCCAGCAGCTCCGGGACCTCCCCTGGGGCCAACGTCCTGACTTTC
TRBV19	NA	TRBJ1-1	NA	CASKERDLGNTEAFF	TGTGCCAGTAAGGAGAGGGACCTTGGGAACACTGAAGCTTTCTTT
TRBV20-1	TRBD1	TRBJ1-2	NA	CSARTGETTF	TGCAGTGCTAGAACAGGGGAAACCACCTTC
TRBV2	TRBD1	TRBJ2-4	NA	CATKAGTGKNIQYF	TGTGCCACCAAGGCCGGGACAGGAAAAAACATTCAGTACTTC
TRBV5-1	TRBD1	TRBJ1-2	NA	CASSPGTGGRSVYGYTF	TGCGCCAGCAGCCCGGGGACAGGTGGGCGCTCTGTCTATGGCTACACCTTC
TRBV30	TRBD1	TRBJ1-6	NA	CAWRTGAERSPLHF	TGTGCCTGGAGGACAGGGGCCGAGAGGTCACCCCTCCACTTT
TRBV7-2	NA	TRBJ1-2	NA	CASSSQSDYGYTF	TGTGCCAGCAGCTCTCAGAGTGACTATGGCTACACCTTC
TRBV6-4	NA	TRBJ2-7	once	CASSGTRGFYEQYF	TGTGCCAGCAGCGGAACTAGGGGATTCTACGAGCAGTACTTC
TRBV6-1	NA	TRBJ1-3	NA	CASSEFLTPFRGTIYF	TGTGCCAGCAGTGAATTTTTGACACCTTTCCGGGGCACCATATATTTT
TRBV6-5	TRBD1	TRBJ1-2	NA	CASTRTGVYGYTF	TGTGCCAGCACCAGGACAGGGGTCTATGGCTACACCTTC
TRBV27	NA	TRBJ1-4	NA	CASSLGGGEKLFF	TGTGCCAGCAGTTTAGGGGGTGGTGAAAAACTGTTTTTT
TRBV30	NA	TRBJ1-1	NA	CAWSVYNAEAFF	TGTGCCTGGAGTGTATATAACGCTGAAGCTTTCTTT
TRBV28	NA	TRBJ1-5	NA	CASRAGRANQPQHF	TGTGCCAGCCGAGCAGGGCGGGCAAATCAGCCCCAGCATTTT
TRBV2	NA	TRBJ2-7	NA	CASSEVDYEQYF	TGTGCCAGCAGTGAAGTAGACTACGAGCAGTACTTC